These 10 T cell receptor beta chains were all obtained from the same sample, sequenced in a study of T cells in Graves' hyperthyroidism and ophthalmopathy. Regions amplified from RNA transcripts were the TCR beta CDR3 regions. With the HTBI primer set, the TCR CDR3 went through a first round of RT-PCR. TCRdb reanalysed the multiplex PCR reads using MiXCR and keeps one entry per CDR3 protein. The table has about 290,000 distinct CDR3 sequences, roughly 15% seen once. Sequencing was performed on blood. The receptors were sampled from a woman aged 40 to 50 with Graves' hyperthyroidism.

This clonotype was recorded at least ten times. CDR3 bases: TGTGCCAGCAGTCCCGGGACTAGCGGGAGACCCTACAATGAGCAGTTCTTC. Translation gives CASSPGTSGRPYNEQFF. The V call is TRBV12-3 or TRBV12-4, the J call TRBJ2-1; 14 nucleotides align to TRBD2. The CDR3 spans 17 residues. After removal of 5 bases from V and 2 bases from J, the junction contained 5 bases not matched to a gene.

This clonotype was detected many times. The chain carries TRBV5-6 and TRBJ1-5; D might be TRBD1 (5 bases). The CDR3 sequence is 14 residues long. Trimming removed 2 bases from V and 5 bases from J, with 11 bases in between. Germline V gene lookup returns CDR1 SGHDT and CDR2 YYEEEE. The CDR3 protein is CASSFGAGHQPQHF. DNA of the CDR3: TGTGCCAGCAGCTTCGGTGCGGGGCATCAGCCCCAGCATTTT.

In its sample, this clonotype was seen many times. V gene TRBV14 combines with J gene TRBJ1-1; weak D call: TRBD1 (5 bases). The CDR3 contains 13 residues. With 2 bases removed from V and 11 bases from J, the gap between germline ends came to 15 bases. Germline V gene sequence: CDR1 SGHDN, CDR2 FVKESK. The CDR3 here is CASSQTTGGSAFF. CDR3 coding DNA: TGTGCCAGCAGCCAAACAACAGGAGGAAGCGCTTTCTTT. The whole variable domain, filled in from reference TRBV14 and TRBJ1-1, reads EAGVTQFPSHSVIEKGQTVTLRCDPISGHDNLYWYRRVMGKEIKFLLHFVKESKQDESGMPNNRFLAERTGGTYSTLKVQPAELEDSGVYFCASSQTTGGSAFFGQGTRLTVV.

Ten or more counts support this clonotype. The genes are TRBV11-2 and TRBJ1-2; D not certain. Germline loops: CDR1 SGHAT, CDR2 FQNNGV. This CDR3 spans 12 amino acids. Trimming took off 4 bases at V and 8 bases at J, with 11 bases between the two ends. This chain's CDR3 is CASSSNQWGYTF. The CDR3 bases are TGTGCCAGCAGCTCTAACCAGTGGGGCTACACCTTC.

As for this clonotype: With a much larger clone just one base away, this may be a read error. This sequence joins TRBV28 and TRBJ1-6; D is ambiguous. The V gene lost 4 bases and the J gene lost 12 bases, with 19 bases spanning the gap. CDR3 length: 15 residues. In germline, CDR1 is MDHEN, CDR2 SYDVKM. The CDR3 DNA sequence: TGTGCCAGCAGTTGGGGTATAATAAAGGATTTACCCCTCCACTTT. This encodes CASSWGIIKDLPLHF.

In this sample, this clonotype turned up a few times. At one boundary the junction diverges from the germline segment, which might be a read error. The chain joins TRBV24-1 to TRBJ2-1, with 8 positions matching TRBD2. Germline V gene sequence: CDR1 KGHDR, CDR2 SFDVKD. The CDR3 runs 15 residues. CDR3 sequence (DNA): TGTGCCACCAGTGACCTTAGCGGGAAATACAATGAGCAGCTCTTC. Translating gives CATSDLSGKYNEQLF.

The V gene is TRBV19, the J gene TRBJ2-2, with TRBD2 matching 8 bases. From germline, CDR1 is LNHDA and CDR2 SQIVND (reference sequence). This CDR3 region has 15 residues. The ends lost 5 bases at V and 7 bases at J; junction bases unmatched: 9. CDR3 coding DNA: TGTGCCAGTAGTCCGGGGGGGACTTTCGGCGGGGAGCTGTTTTTT. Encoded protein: CASSPGGTFGGELFF.

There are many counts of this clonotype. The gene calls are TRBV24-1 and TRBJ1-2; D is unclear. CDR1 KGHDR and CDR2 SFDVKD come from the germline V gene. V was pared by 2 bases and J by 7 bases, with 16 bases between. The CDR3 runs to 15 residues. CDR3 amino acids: CATSDSRGWFGGYTF. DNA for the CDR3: TGTGCCACCAGTGATTCGAGAGGGTGGTTCGGTGGCTACACCTTC.

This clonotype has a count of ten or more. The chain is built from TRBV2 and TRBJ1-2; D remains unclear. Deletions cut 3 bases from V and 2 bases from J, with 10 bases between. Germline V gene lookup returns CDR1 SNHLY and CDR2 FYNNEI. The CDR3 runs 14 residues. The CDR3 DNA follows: TGTGCCAGCAGTGAGCTTTCCCAAAACTATGGCTACACCTTC. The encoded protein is CASSELSQNYGYTF.

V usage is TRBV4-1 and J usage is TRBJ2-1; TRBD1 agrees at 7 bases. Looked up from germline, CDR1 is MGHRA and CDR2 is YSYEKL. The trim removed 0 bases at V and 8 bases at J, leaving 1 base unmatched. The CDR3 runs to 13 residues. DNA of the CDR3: TGCGCCAGCAGCCAAGAGAGGGGGCATGAGCAGTTCTTC. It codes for CASSQERGHEQFF.